Below, 20 T cell receptor beta chains from the same sample are listed, as sequenced in a study of blood T cell repertoires in COVID-19. Clones were sequenced by immunoSEQ multiplex PCR, and TCRdb holds only the in-frame ones, with some missing. The repertoire holds roughly 140,000 clones, with over 80% as singletons. Sequenced material: peripheral blood. These receptors came from a woman in her forties with active or convalescent COVID-19.

The chain has TRBV6-1 and TRBJ1-5; D gene unclear. The CDR3 is 16 amino acids. V lost 4 bases and J 5 bases, leaving 18 bases between the germline ends. CDR1 and CDR2 (germline): MNHNS, SASEGT. The CDR3 reads CASSGGGGYGDQPQHF. The CDR3 DNA is TGTGCCAGCAGTGGGGGTGGAGGGTACGGGGATCAGCCCCAGCATTTT.

This clone was observed a handful of times. The chain uses TRBV19 and TRBJ1-5; the D is unclear. This CDR3 region has 13 residues. The V gene lost 3 bases and the J gene lost 4 bases, with 7 bases spanning the gap. Looked up from germline, CDR1 is LNHDA and CDR2 is SQIVND (reference sequence). The CDR3 spells CASSIAGNQPQHF. The CDR3 region has the DNA TGTGCCAGTAGTATTGCGGGGAATCAGCCCCAGCATTTT.

The genes are TRBV7-9 and TRBJ2-7; 8 positions agree with TRBD1. Per germline, CDR1 SEHNR and CDR2 FQNEAQ (reference sequence). The CDR3 is 14 amino acids. J lost 2 bases, V lost 4 bases, and 4 bases had no gene match. CDR3 loop: CASSSRTGPYEQYF. CDR3 sequence (DNA): TGTGCCAGCAGCTCCCGGACAGGGCCCTACGAGCAGTACTTC. Full variable domain (outside the CDR3, taken from reference TRBV7-9 and TRBJ2-7): DTGVSQNPRHKITKRGQNVTFRCDPISEHNRLYWYRQTLGQGPEFLTYFQNEAQLEKSRLLSDRFSAERPKGSFSTLEIQRTEQGDSAMYLCASSSRTGPYEQYFGPGTRLTVT.

For the CDR3, the DNA is TGTGCCAGCAGCTTAAGACAGTTGACAGATACGCAGTATTTT. It yields the protein CASSLRQLTDTQYF. The V call is TRBV7-9, the J call TRBJ2-3; maybe TRBD1 (5 bases). V lost 2 bases and J 3 bases, leaving 9 bases between the germline ends. There are 14 residues in the CDR3. The germline V gene has CDR1 SEHNR and CDR2 FQNEAQ (reference sequence).

The chain has TRBV7-9 and TRBJ2-3, with TRBD1 matching over 7 bases. The length of the CDR3 is 15 residues. The germline CDR1 and CDR2 sequences are SEHNR and FQNEAQ (reference sequence). V gave up 5 bases and J gave up 2 bases; unmatched junction bases: 7. The CDR3 reads CASSLRDSYTDTQYF. The CDR3 bases are TGTGCCAGCAGCCTGAGGGACAGCTACACAGATACGCAGTATTTT.

J is TRBJ1-4 and V is TRBV28; possible D gene TRBD1, 6 bases. V was shortened by 8 bases and J by 7 bases, with 17 bases between the two germline ends. Germline values: CDR1 MDHEN, CDR2 SYDVKM. The CDR3 length is 14 residues. CDR3: CASAEGDRSEKLFF. Here the CDR3 DNA reads TGTGCCAGCGCCGAGGGGGATCGAAGTGAAAAACTGTTTTTT.

V gene TRBV19 combines with J gene TRBJ1-6, with a possible D match to TRBD1 (6 bases). V lost 1 base and J lost 10, with 14 bases in between. The germline V gene has CDR1 LNHDA and CDR2 SQIVND (reference sequence). The CDR3 loop spans 15 amino acids. In nucleotides, the CDR3 is TGTGCCAGTAGTATAGGGCAGGGGCTAGGATCACCCCTCCACTTT. This encodes CASSIGQGLGSPLHF. Combining the CDR3 with reference TRBV19 and TRBJ1-6 gives the whole variable domain DGGITQSPKYLFRKEGQNVTLSCEQNLNHDAMYWYRQDPGQGLRLIYYSQIVNDFQKGDIAEGYSVSREKKESFPLTVTSAQKNPTAFYLCASSIGQGLGSPLHFGNGTRLTVT.

This chain uses TRBV19 with TRBJ2-5; D is possibly TRBD1 (8 bases). Trimming stripped 8 bases from V and 1 base from J, with 17 bases between. CDR3 length equals 15 residues. CDR1 is LNHDA, CDR2 SQIVND, per germline (reference sequence). This CDR3 reads CASGGRDRSQETQYF. For the CDR3, the DNA is TGTGCCAGTGGTGGGAGGGACAGGAGCCAAGAGACCCAGTACTTC.

V and J are TRBV4-2 and TRBJ2-7; maybe TRBD2 (5 bases). V lost 4 bases to trimming and J lost 4 bases, with 11 bases between them. Germline loops: CDR1 LGHNA, CDR2 YNFKEQ. The CDR3 loop spans 13 amino acids. CDR3 loop: CASSPGPGYEQYF. Here the CDR3 DNA reads TGTGCCAGCAGCCCTGGACCGGGATACGAGCAGTACTTC.

V is TRBV5-6 and J is TRBJ1-5; 8 nucleotides match TRBD1. CDR3 length: 15 residues. V trimming: 3 bases; J trimming: 6 bases; junction bases outside the gene matches: 8. Germline V gives CDR1 SGHDT, CDR2 YYEEEE. The CDR3 coding sequence is TGTGCCAGCAGCTCCCAGGACAGGGCCCGTCAGCCCCAGCATTTT. The encoded protein is CASSSQDRARQPQHF. The complete variable domain, with remaining parts taken from reference TRBV5-6 and TRBJ1-5, reads DAGVTQSPTHLIKTRGQQVTLRCSPKSGHDTVSWYQQALGQGPQFIFQYYEEEERQRGNFPDRFSGHQFPNYSSELNVNALLLGDSALYLCASSSQDRARQPQHFGDGTRLSIL.

The chain recombines TRBV5-6 with TRBJ1-5; 11 bases are shared with TRBD1. CDR3 size: 16 residues. Germline values: CDR1 SGHDT, CDR2 YYEEEE. Trimming removed 0 bases from V and 6 bases from J; junction bases left unmatched: 5. The CDR3 nucleotides are TGTGCCAGCAGCTTGGAGGGACAGGGGGTGCGTCAGCCCCAGCATTTT. Translated, it gives CASSLEGQGVRQPQHF.

The chain carries TRBV7-9 and TRBJ1-1, with D possibly matching TRBD1 (5 bases). The CDR3 is made up of 14 amino acids. Germline V gives CDR1 SEHNR, CDR2 FQNEAQ (reference sequence). The DNA of the CDR3 is TGTGCTTATGCTGGGTGGGGGGAGAACACTGAAGCTTTCTTT. Translated, it gives CAYAGWGENTEAFF.

V gene TRBV4-1 combines with J gene TRBJ2-1, with TRBD1 as a possible D gene (5 bases). The CDR3 has 14 amino acids. With 0 bases removed from V and 5 bases from J, the gap between germline ends came to 8 bases. Germline values: CDR1 MGHRA, CDR2 YSYEKL. CDR3 sequence (DNA): TGCGCCAGCAGCCAAGACGAAGGGGACAATGAGCAGTTCTTC. Protein: CASSQDEGDNEQFF.

CDR3 in DNA: TGTGCCAGTAGTAGAGACAGGGCTGCTATAGCTGAAGCTTTCTTT. Protein product: CASSRDRAAIAEAFF. The V call is TRBV19, the J call TRBJ1-1; 7 bases are a match to TRBD1. The CDR3 runs to 15 residues. From germline, CDR1 is LNHDA and CDR2 SQIVND (reference sequence). Germline trimming cut 4 bases from V and 6 bases from J; bases unmatched to any gene: 11.

This chain connects TRBV7-9 to TRBJ2-7, with 10 nucleotides matching TRBD2. V was clipped by 4 bases and J by 4 bases; unmatched bases: 7. The CDR3 runs 15 residues. CDR1 and CDR2 from the germline V gene are SEHNR and FQNEAQ (reference sequence). The CDR3 protein is CASSSRTSGFYEQYF. The CDR3, as DNA: TGTGCCAGCAGCTCGAGGACTAGCGGATTTTACGAGCAGTACTTC.

The chain joins TRBV11-2 to TRBJ2-5; D gene unclear. The CDR3 consists of 13 residues. The germline gives CDR1 SGHAT, CDR2 FQNNGV. V was trimmed by 2 bases and J by 3 bases, leaving 7 bases between them. CDR3 DNA: TGTGCCAGCAGCTTAATGGCAGAAGAGACCCAGTACTTC. This gives the protein CASSLMAEETQYF.

CDR3 sequence reads: CASSPRTGGDYEQYF. Here the CDR3 DNA reads TGTGCCAGCAGCCCCAGGACAGGGGGGGACTACGAGCAGTACTTC. The chain combines TRBV9 with TRBJ2-7; TRBD1 matches at 10 bases. The CDR3 consists of 15 residues. CDR1 is SGDLS, CDR2 YYNGEE, per germline. After removal of 4 bases from V and 3 bases from J, the junction contained 7 bases not matched to a gene.

This chain uses TRBV7-2 with TRBJ2-2; no definite D call. Germline CDR1 reads SGHTA; CDR2 reads FQGNSA. V was trimmed by 2 bases and J by 0 bases, leaving 10 bases between them. This CDR3 contains 16 residues. In nucleotides, the CDR3 is TGTGCCAGCAGCTTATGGGCCATCACGAACACCGGGGAGCTGTTTTTT. It is translated as CASSLWAITNTGELFF. Combining the CDR3 with reference TRBV7-2 and TRBJ2-2 gives the whole variable domain GAGVSQSPSNKVTEKGKDVELRCDPISGHTALYWYRQSLGQGLEFLIYFQGNSAPDKSGLPSDRFSAERTGGSVSTLTIQRTQQEDSAVYLCASSLWAITNTGELFFGEGSRLTVL.

This chain links TRBV19 with TRBJ1-1; 9 nucleotides agree with TRBD1. J was trimmed by 3 bases and V by 4 bases; bases with no gene match: 6. Germline V gives CDR1 LNHDA, CDR2 SQIVND (reference sequence). CDR3 size: 15 residues. CDR3 protein: CASSTSDRGDTEAFF. CDR3 nucleotides: TGTGCCAGTAGTACCTCAGACAGGGGGGACACTGAAGCTTTCTTT.

The CDR3 DNA is TGTGCCAGCAGTGGAGGGACAGGGAACAATCAGCCCCAGCATTTT. It encodes CASSGGTGNNQPQHF. The chain couples TRBV2 to TRBJ1-5; 9 positions match TRBD1. The trim removed 4 bases at V and 3 bases at J, leaving 4 bases unmatched. The CDR3 loop spans 15 amino acids. Germline V CDR1 and CDR2: SNHLY, FYNNEI. The full variable domain, its missing parts supplied by reference TRBV2 and TRBJ1-5, is EPEVTQTPSHQVTQMGQEVILRCVPISNHLYFYWYRQILGQKVEFLVSFYNNEISEKSEIFDDQFSVERPDGSNFTLKIRSTKLEDSAMYFCASSGGTGNNQPQHFGDGTRLSIL.